The entry that follows covers one TCR beta chain sequence. With 60 Vbeta and 13 Jbeta primers, the PCR was carried out. Data came from immunoSEQ multiplex PCR; TCRdb stores just in-frame clones and leaves some out. The profile shows under 110,000 clones, roughly 77% of them singletons. Germline values: CDR1 SGHRS, CDR2 YFSETQ. Trimming at V came to 4 bases and at J to 0 bases, leaving 4 bases not matched to a gene. The CDR3 is 15 residues long. The data originate from a study of cytomegalovirus exposure and HLA in healthy donors. The sequence derives from a man between 40 and 49 years old in good health and CMV-seronegative. The sample taken for sequencing was PBMCs. The chain combines TRBV5-1 with TRBJ1-5; 7 bases are a match to TRBD1. The CDR3 spells CASSPTGDSNQPQHF. The CDR3 DNA sequence: TGCGCCAGCAGCCCAACAGGGGATAGCAATCAGCCCCAGCATTTT. The whole variable domain, remainder taken from reference TRBV5-1 and TRBJ1-5, is KAGVTQTPRYLIKTRGQQVTLSCSPISGHRSVSWYQQTPGQGLQFLFEYFSETQRNKGNFPGRFSGRQFSNSRSEMNVSTLELGDSALYLCASSPTGDSNQPQHFGDGTRLSIL.